This is a list of T cell receptor beta chains from one sample in a study of cytomegalovirus exposure and HLA in healthy donors. Here immunoSEQ multiplex PCR was the method, and the copy in TCRdb shows in-frame clones only, minus some. Seen here are 90,000 to 100,000 clones, less than 9.5% observed once, and the top ten hold 5.1%. Sequencing used PBMCs. These receptors all stem from a man aged 45-65 years in good health and CMV-seropositive. CDR3s include the opening cysteine and the closing phenylalanine or tryptophan. The D gene is left open where the match is weak. Rows give clone size only sometimes, using once, few, many, or a class for an expanded clone.

d_call	clone_size	v_call	j_call	cdr3_nt	cdr3_aa
TRBD1	-	TRBV5-1	TRBJ2-7	TGCGCCAGCAGCTTGGTCACCGGGACAGGGGGCCACGAGCAGTACTTC	CASSLVTGTGGHEQYF
TRBD1	-	TRBV6-5	TRBJ1-1	TGTGCCAGCAGTGGGCAGGGGGCCGGCACTGAAGCTTTCTTT	CASSGQGAGTEAFF
TRBD1	-	TRBV4-3	TRBJ2-7	TGCGCCAGCAGCCAAGCCTTTTGGACAGGGGGCTCCTACGAGCAGTACTTC	CASSQAFWTGGSYEQYF
TRBD1	-	TRBV6-5	TRBJ2-3	TGTGCCAGCAGTCGTCAGGGGGAATCCACAGATACGCAGTATTTT	CASSRQGESTDTQYF
-	-	TRBV11-3	TRBJ2-1	TGTGCCAGCAGCTTAGTTTCCGTGCCGAGCTCCTACAATGAGCAGTTCTTC	CASSLVSVPSSYNEQFF
-	few	TRBV30	TRBJ2-1	TGTGCCTGGAGTGTACTAAGGGGTGAGCAGTTCTTC	CAWSVLRGEQFF
-	few	TRBV12-5	TRBJ1-1	TGTGCTAGTGGTGCCCTAGTGAACACTGAAGCTTTCTTT	CASGALVNTEAFF
-	-	TRBV5-1	TRBJ1-1	TGCGCCAGCAGCCTGGGCGGGGTCGGCACTGAAGCTTTCTTT	CASSLGGVGTEAFF
TRBD2	-	TRBV4-2	TRBJ2-3	TGTGCCAGCAGCCAAGGACTAGCGGGAGGGACTACGCAGTATTTT	CASSQGLAGGTTQYF
-	few	TRBV7-2	TRBJ2-1	TGTGCCAGCAGCTTCGGTTGGGGCCAGTACAATGAGCAGTTCTTC	CASSFGWGQYNEQFF
TRBD1	few	TRBV7-9	TRBJ1-1	TGTGCCAGCAGCCCAGGGGGGCAAACTGAAGCTTTCTTT	CASSPGGQTEAFF
TRBD1	many	TRBV10-1	TRBJ1-5	TGCGCCAGCAGCACCGACAGGGGTGCTCAGCCCCAGCATTTT	CASSTDRGAQPQHF
-	-	TRBV30	TRBJ2-5	TGTGCCTGGAGTGTATTCGGAGGGAACCAGTACTTC	CAWSVFGGNQYF
-	-	TRBV28	TRBJ1-5	TGTGCCAGCATCAAGGGGGGGCAGGGTCCCTTGAATCAGCCCCAGCATTTT	CASIKGGQGPLNQPQHF
TRBD1	-	TRBV14	TRBJ2-5	TGTGCCAGCAGCCAAGGCACAGGGGGTCTGGAGACCCAGTACTTC	CASSQGTGGLETQYF
-	-	TRBV5-1	TRBJ1-1	TGCGCCAGCAGCTTATTACAGGGTAGGAACACTGAAGCTTTCTTT	CASSLLQGRNTEAFF
TRBD1	few	TRBV28	TRBJ1-5	TGTGCCATCAGGACAGGGGGATCTAGCAATCAGCCCCAGCATTTT	CAIRTGGSSNQPQHF
TRBD1	-	TRBV6-5	TRBJ2-7	TGTGCCAGCAGTTACACCGGGACAGGGGACCACGAGCAGTACTTC	CASSYTGTGDHEQYF
-	few	TRBV28	TRBJ1-2	TGTGCCAGCAGTTCCCTTCCACTCTACCGCGGGGGCTATGGCTACACCTTC	CASSSLPLYRGGYGYTF
TRBD1	-	TRBV6-6	TRBJ2-3	TGTGCCAGCGGGGGGACAGGGGGCGCCGGGACAGATACGCAGTATTTT	CASGGTGGAGTDTQYF
TRBD2	-	TRBV11-2	TRBJ2-2	TGTGCCAGCGGCGTAGCGGGAGGGATGGTCGGGGAGCTGTTTTTT	CASGVAGGMVGELFF
TRBD2	few	TRBV5-1	TRBJ2-1	TGCGCCAGCAGCTTCTATAGCGGGAGGGCCAATGAGCAGTTCTTC	CASSFYSGRANEQFF
-	few	TRBV27	TRBJ2-7	TGTGCCAGCAAGGTTGCTAGCTCCTACGAGCAGTACTTC	CASKVASSYEQYF
TRBD1	few	TRBV7-9	TRBJ2-7	TGTGCCAGCAGCTTAGCAGCCGGGACAGGGACCTACGAGCAGTACTTC	CASSLAAGTGTYEQYF
-	-	TRBV11-2	TRBJ1-4	TGTGCCAGCAGCTCCACCTCGGGGAGTGAAAAACTGTTTTTT	CASSSTSGSEKLFF
-	few	TRBV27	TRBJ1-5	TGTGCCAGCAGTTCCTACAATCAGCCCCAGCATTTT	CASSSYNQPQHF
-	-	TRBV2	TRBJ2-4	TGTGCCAGCCACTGGAGTAGAAAACCGGGGATCGAGGCCAAAACCATTCAGTACTTC	CASHWSRKPGIEAKTIQYF
-	-	TRBV30	TRBJ2-2	TGTGCCTGGAGTGTAAAACAGCTGAACACCGGGGAGCTGTTTTTT	CAWSVKQLNTGELFF
TRBD1	-	TRBV6-1	TRBJ1-5	TGTGCCAGCAGATTAGGACAGGGGGGCAATCAGCCCCAGCATTTT	CASRLGQGGNQPQHF
-	few	TRBV5-6	TRBJ2-7	TGTGCCAGCAGCGTGGGAAGAGGGGGCTACGAGCAGTACTTC	CASSVGRGGYEQYF
TRBD1	few	TRBV5-1	TRBJ1-2	TGCGCCAGCAGCCCCTCAGGGGGAGGACCGGGTGGCTACACCTTC	CASSPSGGGPGGYTF
TRBD2	few	TRBV6-5	TRBJ2-5	TGTGCCAGCAGACTACTAGCGGGAGACGAGACCCAGTACTTC	CASRLLAGDETQYF
-	-	TRBV7-2	TRBJ2-5	TGTGCCAGCAGCTTACAGGGGATACAAGAGACCCAGTACTTC	CASSLQGIQETQYF
TRBD1	-	TRBV27	TRBJ2-5	TGTGCCAGCACCCCCGACAGGGACCAAGAGACCCAGTACTTC	CASTPDRDQETQYF
-	few	TRBV9	TRBJ2-1	TGTGCCAGCAGCCTAAGACTGGCCTACAATGAGCAGTTCTTC	CASSLRLAYNEQFF
-	few	TRBV5-1	TRBJ2-2	TGCGCCAGCAGCTTGAATACCGGGAACACCGGGGAGCTGTTTTTT	CASSLNTGNTGELFF
TRBD2	-	TRBV5-5	TRBJ2-5	TGTGCCAGCCTGACTAGCGGGATGGTAGGGGAGACCCAGTACTTC	CASLTSGMVGETQYF
-	-	TRBV5-1	TRBJ2-6	TGCGCCAGCAGCAGGGGTAATCCGGGGGCCAACGTCCTGACTTTC	CASSRGNPGANVLTF
-	few	TRBV30	TRBJ1-2	TGTGCCTGGAGTGCAGGATATGGGGGGGATAACTATGGCTACACCTTC	CAWSAGYGGDNYGYTF
TRBD1	few	TRBV5-1	TRBJ2-7	TGCGCCAGCAGCGACGGACAGGGCGCCTACGAGCAGTACTTC	CASSDGQGAYEQYF
TRBD2	-	TRBV30	TRBJ2-7	TGTGCCTGGGAGAAAGAGGGACGGACTAGCGCGAGCTTC	CAWEKEGRTSASF
-	-	TRBV7-3	TRBJ2-7	TGTGCCAGCAGCGTAACCCACTCCTACGAGCAGTACTTC	CASSVTHSYEQYF
TRBD1	-	TRBV28	TRBJ1-1	TGTGCCAGCAGCCCGGGCGGACAGGGGTCCACTGAAGCTTTCTTT	CASSPGGQGSTEAFF